This T cell receptor (beta chain) was captured in a study of blood T cells in healthy people across ages. The use of a sample-barcoded 5' primer and a J-beta primer mix characterized a second PCR of about 7 to 12 cycles. TCRdb re-derived calls from the 5' RACE reads in MiXCR, one entry per CDR3 protein. The sample holds about 900,000 distinct CDR3 sequences, about 44% seen once. The CDR3 runs to 12 residues. V was pared by 8 bases and J by 5 bases, with 12 bases between. Germline CDR1 reads MNHEY; CDR2 reads SMNVEV (reference sequence). Sample: blood. This receptor was obtained from a man between 25 and 39 years old in good health. The chain employs TRBV27 and TRBJ1-1, with D uncertain. The CDR3 DNA is TGTGCCAGCGCTGTGAGAGGTACTGAAGCTTTCTTT. Translated, it gives CASAVRGTEAFF.